This entry describes one TCR beta chain. The junction does not match germline at one end; this may be a read error. The data are from a study of OX40 agonist ivuxolimab in advanced cancers. Germline loops: CDR1 LNHNV, CDR2 YYDKDF (reference sequence). The CDR3 has 12 amino acids. Data came from immunoSEQ multiplex PCR; TCRdb stores just in-frame clones and leaves some out. The data show some 97,000 clones, approximately 90% seen once. The V call is TRBV15, the J call TRBJ2-7; no firm D call. The sequencing used CD4+ or CD8+ T cells sorted from blood, collected in a trial of the OX40 agonist ivuxolimab. The clonotype comes from an adult with an advanced solid tumor such as melanoma, head and neck, liver or kidney cancer. This chain's CDR3 is CATSRDQDHSHF. As DNA, the CDR3 is TGTGCCACCAGCAGAGATCAGGATCATTCGCACTTC.